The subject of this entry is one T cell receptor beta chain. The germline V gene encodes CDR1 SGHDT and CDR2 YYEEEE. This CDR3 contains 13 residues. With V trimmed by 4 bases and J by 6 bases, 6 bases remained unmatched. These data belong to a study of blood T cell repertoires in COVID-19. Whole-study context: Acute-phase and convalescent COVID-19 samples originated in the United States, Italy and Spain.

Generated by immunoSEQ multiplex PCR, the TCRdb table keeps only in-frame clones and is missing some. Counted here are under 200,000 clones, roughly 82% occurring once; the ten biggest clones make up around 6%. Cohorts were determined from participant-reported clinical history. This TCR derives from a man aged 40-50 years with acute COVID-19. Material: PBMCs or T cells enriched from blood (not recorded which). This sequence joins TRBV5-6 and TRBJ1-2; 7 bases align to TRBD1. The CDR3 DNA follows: TGTGCCAGCAGCCCTGACAGGGAGCATGGCTACACCTTC. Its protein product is CASSPDREHGYTF. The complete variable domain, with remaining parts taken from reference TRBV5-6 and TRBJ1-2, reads DAGVTQSPTHLIKTRGQQVTLRCSPKSGHDTVSWYQQALGQGPQFIFQYYEEEERQRGNFPDRFSGHQFPNYSSELNVNALLLGDSALYLCASSPDREHGYTFGSGTRLTVV.